The rows below give T cell receptor beta chains drawn from one sample of a study of blood T cell repertoires in COVID-19. TCRdb keeps only in-frame clones here, not all; method: immunoSEQ multiplex PCR. The sample includes a few hundred thousand clones, roughly 86% of them seen just once. The sample consisted of peripheral blood. Receptors originate from a woman aged 45-59 years with acute or convalescent COVID-19. Each CDR3 is given with its conserved first and last residue. D genes are given only for firm matches. Clone size is stated in some rows and not others, as once, few, many or a class when expanded.

clone size,D gene,V gene,J gene,CDR3 protein,CDR3 DNA
NA,TRBD2,TRBV29-1,TRBJ2-1,CSVEAGGYYNEQFF,TGCAGCGTTGAAGCGGGAGGCTACTACAATGAGCAGTTCTTC
NA,TRBD2,TRBV18,TRBJ2-2,CASSPWEGTGELFF,TGTGCCAGCTCACCATGGGAGGGCACCGGGGAGCTGTTTTTT
NA,TRBD1,TRBV6-4,TRBJ2-1,CASSVGPTGNEQFF,TGTGCCAGCAGCGTCGGCCCGACAGGGAATGAGCAGTTCTTC
NA,NA,TRBV5-8,TRBJ1-2,CASSSGESGAANYGYTF,TGTGCCAGCAGCTCGGGAGAATCCGGGGCCGCAAACTATGGCTACACCTTC
NA,TRBD1,TRBV3-1/TRBV3-2,TRBJ2-1,CASSRQGRGLDEQFF,TGTGCCAGCAGCCGTCAGGGCAGGGGGCTGGATGAGCAGTTCTTC
NA,NA,TRBV4-2,TRBJ1-2,CASSQPGSEVYGYTF,TGTGCCAGCAGCCAACCCGGGTCTGAGGTTTATGGCTACACCTTC
NA,TRBD1,TRBV18,TRBJ1-2,CASSSTGGDYGYTF,TGTGCCAGCTCATCAACAGGGGGAGACTATGGCTACACCTTC
NA,NA,TRBV28,TRBJ1-3,CASSLFNRGFSGNTIYF,TGTGCCAGCAGTTTATTTAATAGGGGGTTCTCTGGAAACACCATATATTTT
NA,TRBD2,TRBV6-2/TRBV6-3,TRBJ2-7,CASSYSTGTGRALYEQYF,TGTGCCAGCAGTTACTCGACGGGGACCGGGAGGGCCCTCTACGAGCAGTACTTC
NA,NA,TRBV18,TRBJ2-2,CASSLHQGNTGELFF,TGTGCCAGCTCACTACATCAGGGTAACACCGGGGAGCTGTTTTTT
NA,NA,TRBV7-3,TRBJ2-7,CASSPEEGEQYF,TGTGCCAGCAGCCCAGAGGAGGGAGAGCAGTACTTC
few,NA,TRBV5-4,TRBJ2-7,CASSLGTISSYEQYF,TGTGCCAGCAGCTTGGGGACTATTAGCTCCTACGAGCAGTACTTC
NA,TRBD2,TRBV2,TRBJ2-7,CASSERVAGGRHEQYF,TGTGCCAGCAGTGAAAGGGTTGCGGGAGGGCGACACGAGCAGTACTTC
NA,NA,TRBV7-2,TRBJ2-2,CASSLKVQGELFF,TGTGCCAGCAGCTTAAAGGTACAGGGGGAGCTGTTTTTT
NA,TRBD1,TRBV7-9,TRBJ2-7,CASSFEDRGYYEQYF,TGTGCCAGCAGCTTCGAAGACAGGGGGTACTACGAGCAGTACTTC
NA,NA,TRBV12-3/TRBV12-4,TRBJ2-5,CASSLPRETQYF,TGTGCCAGCAGTTTGCCCCGGGAGACCCAGTACTTC
NA,NA,TRBV7-2,TRBJ2-7,CASSPEAVSYEQYF,TGTGCCAGCAGCCCAGAGGCAGTCTCCTACGAGCAGTACTTC
NA,NA,TRBV25-1,TRBJ1-4,CASSDWAGRNEKLFF,TGTGCCAGCAGTGACTGGGCAGGCCGTAATGAAAAACTGTTTTTT
NA,TRBD2,TRBV9,TRBJ2-7,CASSSRTSGRVYEQYF,TGTGCCAGCAGCTCTCGGACTAGCGGGAGGGTGTACGAGCAGTACTTC
NA,NA,TRBV4-1,TRBJ2-7,CASSPFLANTYEQYF,TGCGCCAGCAGCCCCTTTCTAGCCAACACCTACGAGCAGTACTTC
NA,NA,TRBV27,TRBJ2-1,CASSFGGSYNEQFF,TGTGCCAGCAGTTTTGGCGGGTCCTACAATGAGCAGTTCTTC
once,TRBD1,TRBV29-1,TRBJ2-1,CSVEDWRGTGEFF,TGCAGCGTTGAAGATTGGAGGGGGACAGGGGAGTTCTTC
NA,TRBD1,TRBV9,TRBJ1-6,CASSVQGARNSPLHF,TGTGCCAGCAGCGTACAGGGGGCGAGGAATTCACCCCTCCACTTT
NA,TRBD2,TRBV10-2,TRBJ2-7,CASRPAGVYEQYF,TGCGCCAGCAGACCAGCGGGAGTCTACGAGCAGTACTTC